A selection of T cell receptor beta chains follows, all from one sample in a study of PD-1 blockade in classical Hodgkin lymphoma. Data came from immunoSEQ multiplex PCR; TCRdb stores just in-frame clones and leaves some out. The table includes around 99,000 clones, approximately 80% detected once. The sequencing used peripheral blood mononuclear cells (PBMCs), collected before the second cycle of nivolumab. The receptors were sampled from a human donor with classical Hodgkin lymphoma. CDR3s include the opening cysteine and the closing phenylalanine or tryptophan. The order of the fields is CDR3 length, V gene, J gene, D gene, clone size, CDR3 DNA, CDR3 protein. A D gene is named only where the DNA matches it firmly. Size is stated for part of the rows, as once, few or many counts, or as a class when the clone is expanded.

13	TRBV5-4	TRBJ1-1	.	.	TGTGCCAGCAGTTCCCTTCGGGGGACGGGAGCTTTCTTT	CASSSLRGTGAFF
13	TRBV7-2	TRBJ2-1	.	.	TGTGCCAGCAGCCTGGGGGTACTCAATGAGCAGTTCTTC	CASSLGVLNEQFF
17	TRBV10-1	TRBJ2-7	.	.	TGCGCCAGCAGTGAGAGGGGAACCGAGAGAGGTTCCTACGAGCAGTACTTC	CASSERGTERGSYEQYF
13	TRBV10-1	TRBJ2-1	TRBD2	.	TGCGCCAGCAGTGACAGGAGCGGGGAGAAACAGTTCTTC	CASSDRSGEKQFF
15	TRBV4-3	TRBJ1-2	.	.	TGCGCCAGCAGCCAAGACGGGGTCCCTGCTGATGGCTACACCTTC	CASSQDGVPADGYTF
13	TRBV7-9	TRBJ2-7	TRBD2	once	TGTGCCAGCAGCTTGAGAGGCGGGGGCGAGCAGTACTTC	CASSLRGGGEQYF
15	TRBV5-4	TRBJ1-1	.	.	TGTGCCAGCAGCTTGGAAGGAACTCTGAACACTGAAGCTTTCTTT	CASSLEGTLNTEAFF
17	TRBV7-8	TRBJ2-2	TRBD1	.	TGTGCCAGCAGCTTAAGTGTCGACAGGGCGAACACCGGGGAGCTGTTTTTT	CASSLSVDRANTGELFF
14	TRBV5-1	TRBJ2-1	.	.	TGCGCCAGCAGCTTACAGGACCAGACAGGTGAGCAGTTCTTC	CASSLQDQTGEQFF
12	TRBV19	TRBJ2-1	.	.	TGTGCCAGTAGTATCAAAGGCTATGAGCAGTTCTTC	CASSIKGYEQFF
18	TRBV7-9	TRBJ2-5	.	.	TGTGCCAGCAGCTTAGTTGGTATCCGGAGGGATGGTAGTGAGACCCAGTACTTC	CASSLVGIRRDGSETQYF
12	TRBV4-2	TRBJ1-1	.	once	TGTGCCAGCAGCCAAGATGGAAGGGGAACTTTCTTT	CASSQDGRGTFF
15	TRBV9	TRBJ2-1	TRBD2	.	TGTGCCAGCAGCCCCCAGAGCGGGACTGGGAATGAGCAGTTCTTC	CASSPQSGTGNEQFF
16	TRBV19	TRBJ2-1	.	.	TGTGCCAGTAGTATGATGGGACCTATGCACTACAATGAGCAGTTCTTC	CASSMMGPMHYNEQFF
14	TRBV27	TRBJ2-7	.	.	TGTGCCAGCAGTACCCGGCAGGGGACCGACGAGCAGTACTTC	CASSTRQGTDEQYF
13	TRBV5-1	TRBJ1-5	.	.	TGCGCCAGCAGCTCCGGGATGGGTCAGCCCCAGCATTTT	CASSSGMGQPQHF
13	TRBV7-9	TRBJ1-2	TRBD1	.	TGTGCCAGCAGTGAACAGGGGATAGGCGGCTACACCTTC	CASSEQGIGGYTF
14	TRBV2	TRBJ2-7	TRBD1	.	TGTGCCAGCGGACCGGGACAGAAAAACTACGAGCAGTACTTC	CASGPGQKNYEQYF
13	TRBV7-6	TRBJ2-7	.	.	TGTGCCAGCAGCTTATCCCCCACTAGCGAGCAGTACTTC	CASSLSPTSEQYF
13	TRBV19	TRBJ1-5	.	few	TGTGCCAGTAGTATAAGGAGGAATCAGCCCCAGCATTTT	CASSIRRNQPQHF
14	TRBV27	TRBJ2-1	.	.	TGTGCCAGCAGTCCGACTCGACTAGTAAATGAGCAGTTCTTC	CASSPTRLVNEQFF
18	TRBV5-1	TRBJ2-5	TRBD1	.	TGCGCCAGCAGCTTCGTCAGGACAGGGGCGAGGAGCCAAGAGACCCAGTACTTC	CASSFVRTGARSQETQYF
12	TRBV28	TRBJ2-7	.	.	TGTGCCAGCAGTCCCAGCGGCTACGAGCAGTACTTC	CASSPSGYEQYF
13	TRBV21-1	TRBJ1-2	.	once	TGTGCCAGCAGCAAAAGCTGGTCGGGAGGCTACACCTTC	CASSKSWSGGYTF
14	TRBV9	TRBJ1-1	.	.	TGTGCCAGCAGCGTACGGGGGGCGCGGACTGAAGCTTTCTTT	CASSVRGARTEAFF
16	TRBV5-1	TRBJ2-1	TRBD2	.	TGCGCCAGCAGCTCGACTAGCGGGAGCTCCTACAATGAGCAGTTCTTC	CASSSTSGSSYNEQFF
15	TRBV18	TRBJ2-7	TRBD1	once	TGTGCCAGCTCGCCCCCGAGGACAGGGGGCGACGAGCAGTACTTC	CASSPPRTGGDEQYF
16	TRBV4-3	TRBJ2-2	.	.	TGCGCCAGCAGCCACGGCGGGGGCGCGAACACCGGGGAGCTGTTTTTT	CASSHGGGANTGELFF
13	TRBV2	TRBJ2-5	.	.	TGTGCCAGCAGTGCCTGGGCGCAAGAGACCCAGTACTTC	CASSAWAQETQYF
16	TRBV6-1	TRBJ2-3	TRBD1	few	TGTGCCAGCAGTGATGGGACAGGGGGTCCGGCAGATACGCAGTATTTT	CASSDGTGGPADTQYF
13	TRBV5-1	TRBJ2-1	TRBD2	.	TGCGCCAGCAGCCTAAGACTAGCCCGTGAGCAGTTCTTC	CASSLRLAREQFF
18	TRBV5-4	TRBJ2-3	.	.	TGTGCCAGCAGCTCCCGCCGGGGTGCGGATGGGGGCACAGATACGCAGTATTTT	CASSSRRGADGGTDTQYF
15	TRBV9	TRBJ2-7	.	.	TGTGCCAGCAGCGTCGGGACGGCCCCACGCTACGAGCAGTACTTC	CASSVGTAPRYEQYF
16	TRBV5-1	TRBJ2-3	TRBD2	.	TGCGCCAGCAGCTTGGATCCGGGAGGGCGGGAGGATACGCAGTATTTT	CASSLDPGGREDTQYF
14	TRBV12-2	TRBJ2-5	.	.	TGTGCAAGTCGCTCTAGGGGGTACCAAGAGACCCAGTACTTC	CASRSRGYQETQYF
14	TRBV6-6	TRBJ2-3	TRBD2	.	TGTGCCAGCTCGTTTAGACTAGCCACAGATACGCAGTATTTT	CASSFRLATDTQYF
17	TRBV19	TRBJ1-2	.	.	TGTGCCAGTACAAAAACCTCGGGTGACATCCGGGCAGGGGGCTACACCTTC	CASTKTSGDIRAGGYTF
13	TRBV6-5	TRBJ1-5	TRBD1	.	TGTGCCAGCGGGCAGGGGGCAGTTCAGCCCCAGCATTTT	CASGQGAVQPQHF
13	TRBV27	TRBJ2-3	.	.	TGTGCCAGCAGTCGGACAGGCACAGATACGCAGTATTTT	CASSRTGTDTQYF
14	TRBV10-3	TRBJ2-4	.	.	TGTGCCATCAGTGAGACGGCGGTGGGAAACATTCAGTACTTC	CAISETAVGNIQYF
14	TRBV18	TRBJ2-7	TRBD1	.	TGTGCCAGCTCACCAATAGGGACAGGCTACGAGCAGTACTTC	CASSPIGTGYEQYF
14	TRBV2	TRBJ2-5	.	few	TGTGCCAGGAGGGGAGTCGGGCTTCAAGAGACCCAGTACTTC	CARRGVGLQETQYF
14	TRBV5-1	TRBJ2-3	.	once	TGCGCCAGCAGCTTGGGGCTAGCCACAGATACGCAGTATTTT	CASSLGLATDTQYF
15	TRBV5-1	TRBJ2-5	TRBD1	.	TGCGCCAGCACGATGTCGACAGGGAGCCAAGAGACCCAGTACTTC	CASTMSTGSQETQYF
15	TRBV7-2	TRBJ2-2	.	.	TGTGCCAGCAGCTTAGCTCAAGGGATCGGAGGGGAGCTGTTTTTT	CASSLAQGIGGELFF
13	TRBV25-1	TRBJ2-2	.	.	TGTGCCAGCAGTGAACCCCGCGCCGGGGAGCTGTTTTTT	CASSEPRAGELFF
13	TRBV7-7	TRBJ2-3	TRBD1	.	TGTGCCAGCAGCTCGGACAGGGTTAATACGCAGTATTTT	CASSSDRVNTQYF
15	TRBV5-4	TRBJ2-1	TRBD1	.	TGTGCCAGCAGCAAGGGACAGGGAAGGAGCAATGAGCAGTTCTTC	CASSKGQGRSNEQFF
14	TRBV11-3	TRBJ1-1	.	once	TGTGCCAGCAGCCCTGGCTCCATGAACACTGAAGCTTTCTTT	CASSPGSMNTEAFF
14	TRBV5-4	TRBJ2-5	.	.	TGTGCCAGCAGCTTTGGACAGAATCAAGAGACCCAGTACTTC	CASSFGQNQETQYF
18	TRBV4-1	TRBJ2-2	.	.	TGCGCCAGCAGCCAAGAGGGGTATGGCGGGGCGAACACCGGGGAGCTGTTTTTT	CASSQEGYGGANTGELFF
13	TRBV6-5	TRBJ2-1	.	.	TGTGCCAGCAGTAGAGACAGGTACAATGAGCAGTTCTTC	CASSRDRYNEQFF
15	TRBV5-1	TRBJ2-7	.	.	TGCGCCAGCAGTCGAGGCATGCAGGGGATAGACGAGCAGTACTTC	CASSRGMQGIDEQYF
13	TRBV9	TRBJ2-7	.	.	TGTGCCAGCAGCGTCAGAGACGGATACGAGCAGTACTTC	CASSVRDGYEQYF
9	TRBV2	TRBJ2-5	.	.	TGTGCCAGCGGAGAGACCCAGTACTTC	CASGETQYF
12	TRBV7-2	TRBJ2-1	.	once	TGTGCCAGCAGCTTAGTTTCTTGGGAGCAGTTCTTC	CASSLVSWEQFF
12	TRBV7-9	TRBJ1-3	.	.	TGTGCCAGCAGCTTAGATGGGTACACCATATATTTT	CASSLDGYTIYF